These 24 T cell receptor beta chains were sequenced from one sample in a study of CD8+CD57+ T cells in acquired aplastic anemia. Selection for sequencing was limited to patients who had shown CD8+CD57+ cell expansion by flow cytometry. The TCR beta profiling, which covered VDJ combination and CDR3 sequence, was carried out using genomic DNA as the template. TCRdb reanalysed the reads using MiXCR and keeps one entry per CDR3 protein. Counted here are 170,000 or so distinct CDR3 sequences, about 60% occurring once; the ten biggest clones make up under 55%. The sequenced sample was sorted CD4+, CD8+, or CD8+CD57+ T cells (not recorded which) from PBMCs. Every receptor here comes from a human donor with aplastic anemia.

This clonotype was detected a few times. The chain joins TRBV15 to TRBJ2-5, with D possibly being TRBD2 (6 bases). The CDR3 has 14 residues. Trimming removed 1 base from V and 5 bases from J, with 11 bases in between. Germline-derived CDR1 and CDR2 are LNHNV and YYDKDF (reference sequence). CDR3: CATSRGGGTETQYF. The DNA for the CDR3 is TGTGCCACCAGCAGAGGTGGAGGGACGGAGACCCAGTACTTC.

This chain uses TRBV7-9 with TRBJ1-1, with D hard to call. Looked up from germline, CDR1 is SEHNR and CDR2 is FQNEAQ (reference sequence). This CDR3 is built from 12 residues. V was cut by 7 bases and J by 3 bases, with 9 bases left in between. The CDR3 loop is CASNAGDTEAFF. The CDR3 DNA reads TGTGCCAGCAACGCAGGAGACACTGAAGCTTTCTTT.

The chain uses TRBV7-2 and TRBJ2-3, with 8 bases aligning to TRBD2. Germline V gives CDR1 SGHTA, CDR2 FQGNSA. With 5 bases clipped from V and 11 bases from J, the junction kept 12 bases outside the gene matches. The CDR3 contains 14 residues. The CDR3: CASSGRGVYNEQYF. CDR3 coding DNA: TGTGCCAGCAGCGGGCGGGGGGTCTACAATGAGCAGTATTTT. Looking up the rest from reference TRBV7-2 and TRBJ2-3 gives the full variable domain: GAGVSQSPSNKVTEKGKDVELRCDPISGHTALYWYRQSLGQGLEFLIYFQGNSAPDKSGLPSDRFSAERTGGSVSTLTIQRTQQEDSAVYLCASSGRGVYNEQYFGPGTRLTVL.

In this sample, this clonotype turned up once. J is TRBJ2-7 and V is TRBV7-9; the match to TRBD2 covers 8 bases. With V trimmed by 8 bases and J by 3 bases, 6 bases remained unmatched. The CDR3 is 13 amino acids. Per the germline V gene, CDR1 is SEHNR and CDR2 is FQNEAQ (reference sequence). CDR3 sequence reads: CASSRGGNYEQYF. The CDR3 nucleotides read TGTGCCAGCTCACGGGGGGGAAACTACGAGCAGTACTTC.

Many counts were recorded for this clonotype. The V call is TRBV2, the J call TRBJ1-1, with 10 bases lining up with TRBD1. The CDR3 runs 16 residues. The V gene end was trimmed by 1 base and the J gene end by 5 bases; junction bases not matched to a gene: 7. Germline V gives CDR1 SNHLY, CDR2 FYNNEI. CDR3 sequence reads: CASSEEGQGMRTEAFF. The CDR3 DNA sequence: TGTGCCAGCAGTGAAGAGGGACAGGGGATGCGAACTGAAGCTTTCTTT.

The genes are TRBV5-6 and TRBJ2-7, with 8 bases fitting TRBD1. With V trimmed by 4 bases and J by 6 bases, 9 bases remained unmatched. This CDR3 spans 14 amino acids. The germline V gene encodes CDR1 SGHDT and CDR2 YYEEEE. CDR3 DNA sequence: TGTGCCAGCAGCATCCGGGACAGGAACCGCGAGCAGTACTTC. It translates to CASSIRDRNREQYF.

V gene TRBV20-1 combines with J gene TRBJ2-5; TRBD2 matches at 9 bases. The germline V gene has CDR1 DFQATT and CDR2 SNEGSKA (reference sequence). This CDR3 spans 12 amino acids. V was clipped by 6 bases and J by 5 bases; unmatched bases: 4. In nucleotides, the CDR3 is TGCAGTGCCACTCTAGCGGGGGAGACCCAGTACTTC. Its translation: CSATLAGETQYF.

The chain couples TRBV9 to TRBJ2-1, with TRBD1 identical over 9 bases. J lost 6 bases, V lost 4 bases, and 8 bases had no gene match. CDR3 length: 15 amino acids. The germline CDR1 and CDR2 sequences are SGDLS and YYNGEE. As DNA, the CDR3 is TGTGCCAGCAGCAGCCGGGACAGGGTCACCAATGAGCAGTTCTTC. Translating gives CASSSRDRVTNEQFF.

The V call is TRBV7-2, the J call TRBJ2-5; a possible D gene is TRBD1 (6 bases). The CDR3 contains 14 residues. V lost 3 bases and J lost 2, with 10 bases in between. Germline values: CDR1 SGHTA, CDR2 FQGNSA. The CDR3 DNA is TGTGCCAGCAGCTTTGGTCAGGGGCAAGAGACCCAGTACTTC. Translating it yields CASSFGQGQETQYF.

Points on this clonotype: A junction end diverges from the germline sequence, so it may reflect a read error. DNA of the CDR3: TGTGCCAGCAGTGAAGGGGGGCTAGCGGTCACAGATACGCAGTATTTT. It yields the protein CASSEGGLAVTDTQYF. The chain joins TRBV5-1 to TRBJ2-3; possible D gene TRBD2, 7 bases. The germline CDR1 and CDR2 sequences are SGHRS and YFSETQ. The CDR3 spans 16 residues.

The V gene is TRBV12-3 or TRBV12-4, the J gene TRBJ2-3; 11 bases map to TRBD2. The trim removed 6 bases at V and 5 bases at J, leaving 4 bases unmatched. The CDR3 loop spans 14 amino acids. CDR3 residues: CASSRGTSGDTQYF. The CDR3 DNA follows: TGTGCCAGCAGCCGAGGGACTAGCGGAGATACGCAGTATTTT.

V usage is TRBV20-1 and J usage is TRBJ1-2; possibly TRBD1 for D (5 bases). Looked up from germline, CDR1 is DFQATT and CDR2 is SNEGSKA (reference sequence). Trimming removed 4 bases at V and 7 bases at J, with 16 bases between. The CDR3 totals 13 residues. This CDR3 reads CSATSKVGGGYTF. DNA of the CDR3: TGCAGTGCTACTTCCAAGGTCGGGGGTGGCTACACCTTC.

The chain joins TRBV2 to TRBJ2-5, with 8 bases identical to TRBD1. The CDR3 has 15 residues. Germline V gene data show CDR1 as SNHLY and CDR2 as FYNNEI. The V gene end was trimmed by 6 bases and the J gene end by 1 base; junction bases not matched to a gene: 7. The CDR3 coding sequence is TGTGCCAGCAGAGCCGGGACAGGCCTCCAAGAGACCCAGTACTTC. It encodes CASRAGTGLQETQYF.

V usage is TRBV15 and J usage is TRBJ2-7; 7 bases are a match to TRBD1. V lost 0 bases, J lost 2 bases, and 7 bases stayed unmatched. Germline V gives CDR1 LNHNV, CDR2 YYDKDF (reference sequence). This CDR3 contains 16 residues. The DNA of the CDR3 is TGTGCCACCAGCAGAGAGACAGGGCCGAGGGCCTACGAGCAGTACTTC. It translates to CATSRETGPRAYEQYF. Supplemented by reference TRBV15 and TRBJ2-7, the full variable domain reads DAMVIQNPRYQVTQFGKPVTLSCSQTLNHNVMYWYQQKSSQAPKLLFHYYDKDFNNEADTPDNFQSRRPNTSFCFLDIRSPGLGDTAMYLCATSRETGPRAYEQYFGPGTRLTVT.

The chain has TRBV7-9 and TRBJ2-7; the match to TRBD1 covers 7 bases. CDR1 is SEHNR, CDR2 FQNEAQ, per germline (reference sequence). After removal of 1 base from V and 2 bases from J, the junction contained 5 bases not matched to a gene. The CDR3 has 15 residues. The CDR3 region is CASSLEDRPTYEQYF. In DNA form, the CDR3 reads TGTGCCAGCAGCTTAGAGGACAGGCCGACCTACGAGCAGTACTTC.

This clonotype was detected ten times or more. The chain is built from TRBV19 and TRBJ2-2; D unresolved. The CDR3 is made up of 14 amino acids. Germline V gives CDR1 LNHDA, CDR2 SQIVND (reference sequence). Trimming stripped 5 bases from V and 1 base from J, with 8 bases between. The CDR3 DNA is TGTGCCAGTAGTTTCCGACAGAACACCGGGGAGCTGTTTTTT. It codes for CASSFRQNTGELFF.

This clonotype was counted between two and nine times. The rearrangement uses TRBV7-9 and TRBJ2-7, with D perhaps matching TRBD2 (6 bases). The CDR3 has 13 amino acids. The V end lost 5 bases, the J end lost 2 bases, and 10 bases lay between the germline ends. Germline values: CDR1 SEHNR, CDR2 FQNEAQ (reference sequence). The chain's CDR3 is CASSRGSTYEQYF. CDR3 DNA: TGTGCCAGCAGCCGGGGGAGCACCTACGAGCAGTACTTC.

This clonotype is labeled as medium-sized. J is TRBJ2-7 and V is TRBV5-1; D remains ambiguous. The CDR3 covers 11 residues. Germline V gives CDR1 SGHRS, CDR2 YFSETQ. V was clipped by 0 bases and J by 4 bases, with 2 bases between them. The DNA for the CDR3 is TGCGCCAGCAGCTTGGGGTACGAGCAGTACTTC. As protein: CASSLGYEQYF.

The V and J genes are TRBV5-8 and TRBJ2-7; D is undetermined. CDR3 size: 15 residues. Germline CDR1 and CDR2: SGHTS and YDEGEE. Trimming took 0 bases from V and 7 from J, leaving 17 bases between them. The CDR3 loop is CASSLGTGSTTEQYF. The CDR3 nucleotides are TGTGCCAGCAGCTTGGGGACGGGTAGTACAACGGAGCAGTACTTC. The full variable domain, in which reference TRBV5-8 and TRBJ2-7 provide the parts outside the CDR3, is EAGVTQSPTHLIKTRGQQATLRCSPISGHTSVYWYQQALGLGLQFLLWYDEGEERNRGNFPPRFSGRQFPNYSSELNVNALELEDSALYLCASSLGTGSTTEQYFGPGTRLTVT.

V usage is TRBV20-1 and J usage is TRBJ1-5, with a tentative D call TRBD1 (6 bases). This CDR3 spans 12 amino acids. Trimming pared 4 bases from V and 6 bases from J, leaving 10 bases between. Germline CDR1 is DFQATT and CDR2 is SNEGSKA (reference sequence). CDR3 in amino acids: CSATRTAQPQHF. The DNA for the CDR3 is TGCAGTGCTACCAGGACAGCTCAGCCCCAGCATTTT.

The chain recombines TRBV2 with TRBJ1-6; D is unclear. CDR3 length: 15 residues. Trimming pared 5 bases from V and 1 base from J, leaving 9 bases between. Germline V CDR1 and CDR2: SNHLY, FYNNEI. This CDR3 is CASSIGSSYNSPLHF. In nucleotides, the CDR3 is TGTGCCAGCAGTATCGGGTCGTCCTATAATTCACCCCTCCACTTT.

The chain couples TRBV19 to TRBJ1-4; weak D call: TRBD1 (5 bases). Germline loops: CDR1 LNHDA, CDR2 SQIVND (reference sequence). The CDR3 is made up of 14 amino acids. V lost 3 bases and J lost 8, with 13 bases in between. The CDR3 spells CASSIGGRGEKLFF. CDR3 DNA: TGTGCCAGTAGTATTGGGGGACGAGGGGAAAAACTGTTTTTT.

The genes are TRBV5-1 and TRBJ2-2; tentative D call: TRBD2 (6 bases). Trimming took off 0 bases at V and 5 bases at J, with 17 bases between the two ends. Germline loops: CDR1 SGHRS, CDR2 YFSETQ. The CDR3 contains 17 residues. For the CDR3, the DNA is TGCGCCAGCAGCTTGGGCGCTGAGGTAGCGGAGACCGGGGAGCTGTTTTTT. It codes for CASSLGAEVAETGELFF. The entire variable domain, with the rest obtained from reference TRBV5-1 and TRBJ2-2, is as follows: KAGVTQTPRYLIKTRGQQVTLSCSPISGHRSVSWYQQTPGQGLQFLFEYFSETQRNKGNFPGRFSGRQFSNSRSEMNVSTLELGDSALYLCASSLGAEVAETGELFFGEGSRLTVL.

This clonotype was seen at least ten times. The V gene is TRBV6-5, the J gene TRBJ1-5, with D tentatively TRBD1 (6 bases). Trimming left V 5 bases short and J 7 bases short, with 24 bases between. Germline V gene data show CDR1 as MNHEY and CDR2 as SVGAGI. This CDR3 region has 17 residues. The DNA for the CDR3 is TGTGCCAGCAGTCATACCGTCCCTCCTTACAGGGTCCAGCCCCAGCATTTT. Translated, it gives CASSHTVPPYRVQPQHF.